The next 17 T cell receptor beta chains were all read from a single sample in a study of cytomegalovirus exposure and HLA in healthy donors. Use of 60 Vbeta and 13 Jbeta primers characterized the PCR. The assay was immunoSEQ multiplex PCR, and TCRdb's table has in-frame clones only and misses some. This sample has fewer than 70,000 clones; 74% occur once, and the top ten carry approximately 12%. The sequenced sample consisted of PBMCs. Source of these receptors: a woman aged 55-70 years in good health and CMV-seropositive.

The chain recombines TRBV10-1 with TRBJ2-3; 8 bases agree with TRBD2. Trimming removed 4 bases from V and 2 bases from J; junction bases left unmatched: 8. Looked up from germline, CDR1 is WNHNN and CDR2 is SYGVQD (reference sequence). The CDR3 is 16 amino acids. For the CDR3, the DNA is TGCGCCAGCAGTGGTGCTAGCGGGCGTAACACAGATACGCAGTATTTT. Amino acids: CASSGASGRNTDTQYF.

This clone was counted between two and nine times. The chain employs TRBV30 and TRBJ2-7, with D possibly being TRBD2 (5 bases). CDR3 length: 13 amino acids. V lost 2 bases and J lost 5, with 13 bases in between. Germline loops: CDR1 GTSNPN, CDR2 SVGIG (reference sequence). CDR3 bases: TGTGCCTGGAGTATAGGACTGCCAAACGAGCAGTACTTC. This codes for CAWSIGLPNEQYF.

The V and J genes are TRBV5-1 and TRBJ2-7, with 9 bases identical to TRBD1. In germline, CDR1 is SGHRS, CDR2 YFSETQ. The V segment lost 0 bases and the J segment 4 bases; nucleotides outside the gene matches: 5. This CDR3 region has 15 residues. CDR3 sequence: CASSLVIGTGYEQYF. The CDR3 DNA sequence: TGCGCCAGCAGCTTGGTCATAGGGACAGGGTACGAGCAGTACTTC.

V is TRBV2 and J is TRBJ1-5; 9 bases fit TRBD1. Germline values: CDR1 SNHLY, CDR2 FYNNEI. The CDR3 totals 14 residues. V trimming: 5 bases; J trimming: 7 bases; junction bases outside the gene matches: 6. DNA for the CDR3: TGTGCCAGCAGTTCTACAGGGGGCGGGCAGCCCCAGCATTTT. Protein product: CASSSTGGGQPQHF. Using reference TRBV2 and TRBJ1-5 for the parts outside the CDR3, the full variable domain is EPEVTQTPSHQVTQMGQEVILRCVPISNHLYFYWYRQILGQKVEFLVSFYNNEISEKSEIFDDQFSVERPDGSNFTLKIRSTKLEDSAMYFCASSSTGGGQPQHFGDGTRLSIL.

In regard to this clone: Likely a read error: the CDR3 ends without its conserved phenylalanine or tryptophan. This chain links TRBV6-1 with TRBJ1-5; 10 bases are a match to TRBD1. Germline V gene lookup returns CDR1 MNHNS and CDR2 SASEGT. Trimming took 7 bases from V and 5 from J; bases not matched to a gene: 5. The CDR3 runs 14 residues. The CDR3 is CASTGQGWDQPQHV. The CDR3, as DNA: TGTGCCAGCACGGGACAGGGGTGGGATCAGCCCCAGCATGTT.

This clone was found a few times. One end of the junction varies from germline; a read error may be responsible. This chain joins TRBV7-7 and TRBJ1-1; D ambiguous. Germline V gene lookup returns CDR1 SSHAT and CDR2 FNYEAQ (reference sequence). The CDR3 has 13 residues. The CDR3 loop is CASSLTANTEAFF. DNA of the CDR3: TGTGCTAGCAGCTTAACTGCGAACACTGAAGCTTTCTTT.

The CDR3 DNA reads as TGTGCCAGCAGTTCTAACAGATCCCCTGAAGCTTTCTTT. It codes for CASSSNRSPEAFF. The chain employs TRBV6-5 and TRBJ1-1; D call uncertain. Germline-derived CDR1 and CDR2 are MNHEY and SVGAGI. Trimming took 4 bases from V and 6 from J, leaving 12 bases between them. The CDR3 runs to 13 residues.

V and J are TRBV15 and TRBJ1-1, with D possibly matching TRBD1 (5 bases). CDR1 and CDR2 from the germline V gene are LNHNV and YYDKDF (reference sequence). Between the trimmed V and J ends, which lost 0 bases and 7 bases, there was a span of 15 bases. The CDR3 is 15 residues long. CDR3 residues: CATSRDQGREGEAFF. The CDR3 DNA follows: TGTGCCACCAGCAGAGATCAGGGCAGGGAAGGTGAAGCTTTCTTT.

The DNA of the CDR3 is TGTGCCAGCAGCGTAGGGGGCCTTGGGGGCATAGAGACCCAGTACTTC. Residues: CASSVGGLGGIETQYF. V usage is TRBV9 and J usage is TRBJ2-5, with a tentative D call TRBD1 (6 bases). Trimming took off 0 bases at V and 4 bases at J, with 16 bases between the two ends. From germline, CDR1 is SGDLS and CDR2 YYNGEE. The CDR3 has 16 amino acids.

The sample holds one count of this clone. V gene TRBV5-8 combines with J gene TRBJ1-2; weak D call: TRBD1 (6 bases). CDR3 length equals 15 residues. Per the germline V gene, CDR1 is SGHTS and CDR2 is YDEGEE. Trimming shortened V by 0 bases and J by 4 bases, and 13 bases separated the two germline ends. CDR3 sequence (DNA): TGTGCCAGCAGCTTGGCCGGGGGGCGCTTCTATGGCTACACCTTC. Its translation: CASSLAGGRFYGYTF.

This clone appeared a few times. The DNA for the CDR3 is TGCGCCAGCAGCCAAGAACCAACTAACACTGAAGCTTTCTTT. It specifies CASSQEPTNTEAFF. The chain carries TRBV4-1 and TRBJ1-1; the D is unclear. The CDR3 has 14 amino acids. Germline V gene sequence: CDR1 MGHRA, CDR2 YSYEKL. Deletions cut 0 bases from V and 2 bases from J, with 7 bases between.

This rearrangement joins TRBV5-1 to TRBJ2-7; a weak D match, TRBD1 (6 bases). Germline CDR1 is SGHRS and CDR2 is YFSETQ. This CDR3 contains 14 residues. Trimming removed 4 bases at V and 5 bases at J, with 16 bases between. Here the CDR3 DNA reads TGCGCCAGCAGCCTACTCCAGGGGACCCACGAGCAGTACTTC. Translating it yields CASSLLQGTHEQYF.

For the CDR3, the DNA is TGTGCCAGTAGTAGACCAGGGGGCGCGGGCATTCAGCCCCAGCATTTT. Amino acid sequence: CASSRPGGAGIQPQHF. The rearrangement uses TRBV19 and TRBJ1-5, with TRBD1 matching over 8 bases. The junction had 11 bases not matched to a gene; V was cut back by 4 bases and J by 6 bases. Per the germline V gene, CDR1 is LNHDA and CDR2 is SQIVND (reference sequence). The CDR3 runs to 16 residues.

This chain connects TRBV2 to TRBJ1-6; D might be TRBD1 (5 bases). V was shortened by 0 bases and J by 7 bases, with 13 bases between the two germline ends. The CDR3 sequence is 16 residues long. Germline V CDR1 and CDR2: SNHLY, FYNNEI. The CDR3 nucleotides are TGTGCCAGCAGTGAAGCGAGAGGGACTGGGAATTCACCCCTCCACTTT. Its protein product is CASSEARGTGNSPLHF.

The sample holds a few counts of this clone. The chain combines TRBV7-8 with TRBJ2-5; 7 bases align to TRBD1. The V gene's germline CDR1 is SGHVS and CDR2 FQNEAQ. V trimming: 2 bases; J trimming: 3 bases; junction bases outside the gene matches: 6. The CDR3 sequence is 15 residues long. CDR3 loop: CASSLTGTVEETQYF. CDR3 nucleotide sequence: TGTGCCAGCAGCTTAACCGGGACAGTAGAAGAGACCCAGTACTTC.

The chain's CDR3 is CASSPIDRDPYEQYF. Written as DNA, the CDR3 is TGTGCCAGCAGCCCTATCGACAGGGACCCCTACGAGCAGTACTTC. J is TRBJ2-7 and V is TRBV6-5, with TRBD1 identical over 7 bases. The CDR3 is 15 amino acids. V was clipped by 6 bases and J by 2 bases; unmatched bases: 10. Germline V gene lookup returns CDR1 MNHEY and CDR2 SVGAGI.

This chain connects TRBV11-1 to TRBJ1-1; no clear D. Germline V CDR1 and CDR2: SGHAT, FQDESV (reference sequence). This CDR3 region has 13 residues. The V and J ends lost 5 bases and 5 bases respectively, with 12 bases between them. The CDR3 protein is CASSPRLGTEAFF. Here the CDR3 DNA reads TGTGCCAGCAGCCCGAGGCTAGGAACTGAAGCTTTCTTT.